This record looks at one TCR beta chain sequence and its context. Its antigen is currently unknown. Primers for the PCR totalled 60 Vbeta and 13 Jbeta. Source study methods: Later analysis identified tens of millions of unique TCR beta chains, some 10 million shared. Libraries were prepared by immunoSEQ multiplex PCR; TCRdb keeps only in-frame clonotypes and omits some of them. V and J calls and clone size are those listed in that table; D and trimming were worked out from the DNA. The table has roughly 250,000 clones, approximately 80% seen once. The data were obtained in a study of cytomegalovirus exposure and HLA in healthy donors. The donors gave bone marrow, and they were healthy. Trimming removed 3 bases at V and 5 bases at J, with 8 bases between. Looked up from germline, CDR1 is SGHNT and CDR2 is YYREEE (reference sequence). The CDR3 runs to 12 residues. Findings and caveats of the study: A prior analysis recorded that most TCR beta V segments were productive about 87% or about 30% of the time. With later analysis, a missense DCLRE1C variant became linked to TCR beta V- and J-gene trimming.

The source of this sequence is a girl aged 2 to 9 in good health and CMV-seronegative. J is TRBJ1-1 and V is TRBV5-4; a weak D match, TRBD1 (6 bases). Sequences were obtained from PBMCs. The CDR3: CASSSQGTEAFF. CDR3 DNA: TGTGCCAGCAGCTCCCAGGGGACTGAAGCTTTCTTT.